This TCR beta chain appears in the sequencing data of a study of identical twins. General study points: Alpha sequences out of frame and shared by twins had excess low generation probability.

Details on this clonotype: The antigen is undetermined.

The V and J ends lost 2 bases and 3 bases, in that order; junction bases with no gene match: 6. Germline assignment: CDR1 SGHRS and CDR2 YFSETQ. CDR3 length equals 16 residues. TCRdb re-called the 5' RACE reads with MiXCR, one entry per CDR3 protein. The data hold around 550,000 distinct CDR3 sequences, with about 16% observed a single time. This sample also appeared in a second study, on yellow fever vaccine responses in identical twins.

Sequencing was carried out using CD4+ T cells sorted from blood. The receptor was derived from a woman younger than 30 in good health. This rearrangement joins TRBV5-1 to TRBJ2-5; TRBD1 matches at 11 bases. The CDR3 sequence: CASSFSRGQGEETQYF. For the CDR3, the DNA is TGCGCCAGCAGCTTCTCCAGGGGACAGGGGGAAGAGACCCAGTACTTC.